This T cell receptor (beta chain) was recorded in a study of post-analysis software for immune sequencing data. The overall study: Both relapsing-remitting and secondary progressive multiple sclerosis featured among the disease courses, as did progressive-relapsing multiple sclerosis.

Unique molecular identifiers featured in each of the TCR beta cDNA libraries. Roughly 500,000 cDNA molecules were obtained per 1 to 10 million input T cells. MiXCR was run by TCRdb on the PCR reads, yielding one entry per CDR3 protein. The sample lists fewer than 600,000 distinct CDR3 sequences; 45% were seen once. Study observations and caveats: The five TRBV segments detected at higher frequency in patients than in controls included TRBV5-6, TRBV5-1 and TRBV20-1. When the samples were clustered directly with F measure, those that had been prepared in the same batch showed strong co-clustering. Controls had significantly higher normalized Chao1 diversity than multiple sclerosis patients.

Comments on this clonotype: Its cognate antigen is unknown.

The length of the CDR3 is 18 residues. Looked up from germline, CDR1 is SGHRS and CDR2 is YFSETQ. The receptor comes from a girl under 18 with multiple sclerosis. Sample: blood. This sequence joins TRBV5-1 and TRBJ2-4, with TRBD2 as a possible D gene (7 bases). The J call may be wrong; the DNA end is better matched by TRBJ2-7. The CDR3 here is CASSFQVGGGLPSGEQYF. As DNA, the CDR3 is TGCGCCAGCAGCTTTCAGGTTGGCGGGGGCCTCCCGTCCGGCGAGCAGTACTTC.